The next 21 T cell receptor beta chains were all read from a single sample in a study of T cell responses to AZD1222 COVID-19 vaccine. Here immunoSEQ multiplex PCR was the method, and the copy in TCRdb shows in-frame clones only, minus some. This table has some 150,000 clones, 82% appearing once. The starting material was peripheral blood, obtained on day 0 of MenACWY control vaccination. The origin of the receptors is an adult in good health.

This clone has just a few counts. The chain has TRBV3-1 (or the pseudogene TRBV3-2) and TRBJ1-4; D perhaps matches TRBD1 (6 bases). Trimming took 3 bases from V and 5 from J, leaving 10 bases between them. This CDR3 contains 14 residues. Germline V gene data show CDR1 as LGHDT and CDR2 as YNNKEL (reference sequence). The CDR3 DNA reads as TGTGCCAGCAGCCACCAGGGGCGGAATGAAAAACTGTTTTTT. Translated, it gives CASSHQGRNEKLFF.

The CDR3 coding sequence is TGTGCCAGCAGCTTTGATAAGAATACGCAGTATTTT. Protein: CASSFDKNTQYF. The V call is TRBV5-4, the J call TRBJ2-3; D gene uncertain. Germline assignment: CDR1 SGHNT and CDR2 YYREEE (reference sequence). V lost 2 bases, J lost 7 bases, and 8 bases lay in between. The CDR3 sequence is 12 residues long.

This chain uses TRBV12-3 or TRBV12-4 with TRBJ2-2; weak D call: TRBD2 (5 bases). The V gene lost 7 bases and the J gene lost 6 bases, with 12 bases spanning the gap. This CDR3 has 13 residues. CDR3 amino acids: CASTPGWSGELFF. CDR3 DNA: TGTGCCAGCACTCCGGGATGGTCCGGGGAGCTGTTTTTT.

The CDR3, as DNA: TGTGCCAGCAGTGGGACAGGGGCTCAACCATCTTATAGCAATCAGCCCCAGCATTTT. This gives the protein CASSGTGAQPSYSNQPQHF. The chain is built from TRBV6-4 and TRBJ1-5; 9 nucleotides align to TRBD1. This CDR3 region has 19 residues. The V gene's germline CDR1 is MRHNA and CDR2 SNTAGT. V dropped 4 bases and J dropped 0; count of bases not matched to a gene: 13.

The J gene is TRBJ1-4, the V gene TRBV2; D is unclear. V was pared by 6 bases and J by 2 bases, with 16 bases between. The CDR3 is made up of 16 amino acids. CDR1 is SNHLY, CDR2 FYNNEI, per germline. The CDR3 DNA reads as TGTGCCAGCAGGAGGGCCAAACTGGGGACTAATGAAAAACTGTTTTTT. This codes for CASRRAKLGTNEKLFF.

The rearrangement uses TRBV7-8 and TRBJ1-1, with a tentative D call TRBD1 (5 bases). The length of the CDR3 is 14 residues. Deletions cut 4 bases from V and 2 bases from J, with 11 bases between. The V gene's germline CDR1 is SGHVS and CDR2 FQNEAQ. The CDR3 loop is CASSWARGNTEAFF. In DNA, the CDR3 is TGTGCCAGCAGCTGGGCGAGGGGTAACACTGAAGCTTTCTTT.

The chain carries TRBV7-2 and TRBJ1-2; D remains unclear. Germline CDR1 reads SGHTA; CDR2 reads FQGNSA. Trimming took off 5 bases at V and 8 bases at J, with 18 bases between the two ends. This CDR3 has 14 amino acids. The CDR3: CASSPYWSEEGYTF. The CDR3 bases are TGTGCCAGCAGCCCGTACTGGTCGGAGGAAGGCTACACCTTC.

The chain employs TRBV12-3 or TRBV12-4 and TRBJ1-2; D may be TRBD1 (6 bases). Trimming took 7 bases from V and 6 from J, leaving 12 bases between them. The CDR3 has 12 amino acids. As DNA, the CDR3 is TGTGCCAGCACCCAGGGGTGGGATGGCTACACCTTC. This encodes CASTQGWDGYTF.

This chain connects TRBV7-9 to TRBJ1-4; 11 nucleotides line up with TRBD1. Per germline, CDR1 SEHNR and CDR2 FQNEAQ (reference sequence). CDR3 length equals 16 residues. V gave up 5 bases and J gave up 4 bases; unmatched junction bases: 6. CDR3 sequence: CASSKGQGAFNEKLFF. The CDR3 bases are TGTGCCAGCAGCAAAGGACAGGGGGCGTTTAATGAAAAACTGTTTTTT.

The chain couples TRBV18 to TRBJ2-7; TRBD1 matches at 9 bases. This CDR3 region has 15 residues. Germline-derived CDR1 and CDR2 are KGHSH and LQKENI. The CDR3 protein is CASSPSPGQGTFIVV. CDR3 in DNA: TGTGCCAGCTCACCATCACCGGGACAGGGAACATTTATCGTCGTC.

This clone occurred a few times. The chain links TRBV3-1 (or the pseudogene TRBV3-2) to TRBJ1-3; no firm D call. V lost 1 base to trimming and J lost 2 bases, with 9 bases between them. Germline lookup yields CDR1 LGHDT and CDR2 YNNKEL (reference sequence). The CDR3 extends over 15 amino acids. CDR3 in amino acids: CASSQARGAGNTIYF. The DNA for the CDR3 is TGTGCCAGCAGCCAAGCGCGGGGAGCTGGAAACACCATATATTTT.

The J gene is TRBJ1-2, the V gene TRBV4-1, with unresolved D. The CDR3 spans 16 residues. Germline CDR1 reads MGHRA; CDR2 reads YSYEKL. Trimming took off 4 bases at V and 7 bases at J, with 22 bases between the two ends. CDR3 bases: TGCGCCAGCAGCCCCCCTTTGCGGGGAAAGGCTCGTGGCTACACCTTC. It is translated as CASSPPLRGKARGYTF.

The J gene is TRBJ1-2, the V gene TRBV5-1, with D uncertain. Trimming cost V 4 bases and J 7 bases, with 14 bases left between them. CDR1 is SGHRS and CDR2 is YFSETQ in the germline V gene. The CDR3 extends over 13 amino acids. CDR3 residues: CASSAERAGGYTF. The CDR3 nucleotides read TGCGCCAGCAGCGCCGAAAGGGCGGGTGGCTACACCTTC.

This clone was seen a handful of times. The rearrangement joins TRBV11-3 to TRBJ2-1; 7 nucleotides match TRBD1. Trimming removed 3 bases from V and 1 base from J; junction bases left unmatched: 3. This CDR3 region has 15 residues. Germline assignment: CDR1 SGHNT and CDR2 YENEEA. The DNA of the CDR3 is TGTGCCAGCAGCTTGGGGACAGTTTCCTACAATGAGCAGTTCTTC. This codes for CASSLGTVSYNEQFF.

The chain carries TRBV11-2 and TRBJ1-1; maybe TRBD1 (6 bases). The CDR3 consists of 13 residues. The V end was cut by 6 bases, the J end by 2 bases, with 10 bases between. Germline values: CDR1 SGHAT, CDR2 FQNNGV. The DNA of the CDR3 is TGTGCCAGCAGGCCGACAGGTAACACTGAAGCTTTCTTT. This encodes CASRPTGNTEAFF.

The rearrangement joins TRBV5-6 to TRBJ1-4, with TRBD1 as a possible D gene (5 bases). V gave up 4 bases and J gave up 8 bases, with 15 bases separating them. Per germline, CDR1 SGHDT and CDR2 YYEEEE. This CDR3 region has 14 residues. The CDR3 loop reads CASSHTGRGEKLFF. DNA of the CDR3: TGTGCCAGCAGCCATACAGGTCGGGGGGAAAAACTGTTTTTT.

This clone was seen only a few times. This rearrangement joins TRBV25-1 to TRBJ1-4; D is undetermined. This CDR3 has 16 amino acids. The germline gives CDR1 MGHDK, CDR2 SYGVNS. The V end was cut by 1 base, the J end by 0 bases, with 9 bases between. This chain's CDR3 is CASSESVGTTNEKLFF. The CDR3 DNA follows: TGTGCCAGCAGTGAATCAGTCGGCACAACTAATGAAAAACTGTTTTTT.

The V and J genes are TRBV3-1 (or the pseudogene TRBV3-2) and TRBJ2-5; D call uncertain. The CDR3 extends over 15 amino acids. Deletions cut 4 bases from V and 0 bases from J, with 12 bases between. The germline CDR1 and CDR2 sequences are LGHDT and YNNKEL (reference sequence). For the CDR3, the DNA is TGTGCCAGCAGCCTCCCCGGCTCTAACCAAGAGACCCAGTACTTC. Protein sequence: CASSLPGSNQETQYF.

For the CDR3, the DNA is TGCAGCGTTGAAGACACCAACACCGGGGAGCTGTTTTTT. Its protein product is CSVEDTNTGELFF. The chain is built from TRBV29-1 and TRBJ2-2; D is unresolved. The V end lost 0 bases, the J end lost 2 bases, and 4 bases lay between the germline ends. CDR3 length equals 13 residues. From germline, CDR1 is SQVTM and CDR2 ANQGSEA.

For this clone: Other DNA sequences in the sample encode the same CDR3. V usage is TRBV6-5 and J usage is TRBJ1-1; possible D gene TRBD1, 6 bases. V gave up 0 bases and J gave up 5 bases, with 10 bases separating them. CDR1 and CDR2 (germline): MNHEY, SVGAGI. The CDR3 totals 14 residues. CDR3 in DNA: TGTGCCAGCAGTTACTCGGGGGGCGGGACTGAAGCTTTCTTT. Translated, it gives CASSYSGGGTEAFF.

V usage is TRBV11-2 and J usage is TRBJ1-1; no reliable D call. Germline V CDR1 and CDR2: SGHAT, FQNNGV. The CDR3 loop spans 15 amino acids. V was pared by 5 bases and J by 0 bases, with 13 bases between. The CDR3 loop is CASSPYTSVNTEAFF. The CDR3 DNA is TGTGCCAGCAGCCCTTATACTTCGGTGAACACTGAAGCTTTCTTT. The whole variable domain, filled in from reference TRBV11-2 and TRBJ1-1, reads EAGVAQSPRYKIIEKRQSVAFWCNPISGHATLYWYQQILGQGPKLLIQFQNNGVVDDSQLPKDRFSAERLKGVDSTLKIQPAKLEDSAVYLCASSPYTSVNTEAFFGQGTRLTVV.